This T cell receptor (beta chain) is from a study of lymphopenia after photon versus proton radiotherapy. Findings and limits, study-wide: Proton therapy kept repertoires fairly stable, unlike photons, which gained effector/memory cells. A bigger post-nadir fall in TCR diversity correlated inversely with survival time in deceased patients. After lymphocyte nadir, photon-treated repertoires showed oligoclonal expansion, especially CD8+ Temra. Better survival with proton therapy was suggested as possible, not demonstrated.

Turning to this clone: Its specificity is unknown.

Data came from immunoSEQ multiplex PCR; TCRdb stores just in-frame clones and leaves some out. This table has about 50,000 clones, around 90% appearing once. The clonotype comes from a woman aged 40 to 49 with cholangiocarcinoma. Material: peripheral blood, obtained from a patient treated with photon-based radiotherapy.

For the CDR3, the DNA is TGTGCCAGCAGTTACTACGGAGGGGGCGTCTACGAGCAGTACTTC. This encodes CASSYYGGGVYEQYF. J is TRBJ2-7 and V is TRBV6-5; the D gene is possibly TRBD1 (7 bases). Germline assignment: CDR1 MNHEY and CDR2 SVGAGI. This CDR3 is built from 15 residues. Trimming stripped 1 base from V and 3 bases from J, with 13 bases between.